This record covers a single T cell receptor (beta chain). Germline CDR1 reads SGHAT; CDR2 reads FQNNGV. CDR3 length: 18 residues. After removal of 1 base from V and 0 bases from J, the junction contained 5 bases not matched to a gene. This record comes from a study of control samples from healthy donors and cancer patients. Some clones are missing from TCRdb's copy, which holds only in-frame ones; the method was immunoSEQ multiplex PCR. The sample lists around 80,000 clones; about 88% were seen once. The sequenced material came from blood. The chain combines TRBV11-2 with TRBJ2-2, with TRBD2 matching over 10 bases. The TCR sequence derives from a woman in her forties or fifties in good health. CDR3 sequence (DNA): TGTGCCAGCAGCTTAGTGGGGACTAGCGTACCGAACACCGGGGAGCTGTTTTTT. As protein: CASSLVGTSVPNTGELFF.